This TCR beta chain was profiled in a study of CD8 T cells in Susac syndrome (dated by TCRdb to about 2019). The study in broad terms: Whether CD8+ T cell activation and differentiation in Susac syndrome was antigen driven was tested using repertoire sequencing. CD8+ T cell repertoire clonality was compared between some 12 healthy donors, approximately 14 Susac syndrome patients and 15 multiple sclerosis patients. General findings and caveats noted by the study authors: The TCR sequencing and HLA analysis was acknowledged to have included a relatively small number of individuals.

The CDR3 runs 12 amino acids, cysteine and phenylalanine included. The sequence is cut down to CDR3 DNA, 36 bases in frame from base 1. The germline V gene encodes CDR1 SEHNR and CDR2 FQNEAQ (reference sequence). RNA was extracted using the RNeasy kit, and roughly 0.45 to 1 ug of the RNA was reverse transcribed with random hexamers. TCR beta CDR3 regions were amplified with the immunoSEQ multiplex PCR assay covering 54 Vbeta and 13 Jbeta segments. PCR amplification bias was corrected by using a synthetic template baseline for primer optimization and computational correction. Per the original workflow: Reads were annotated to V, D and J genes according to IMGT and were analyzed with immunoSEQ Analyzer, with only productive sequences retained. Clonality was calculated as one minus the Shannon entropy normalized by log2 of the number of productive unique sequences. For each patient and control, public and private clones were evaluated among the 100 most prevalent clones. Susac-specific clones were defined as absent from healthy and MS cohorts, over a thousand published viral clones and other ImmuneACCESS disease sequences. The public reads were quality trimmed at Q25 with fastp and then assembled into clones with MiXCR by TCRdb, keeping productive beta chains. Duplicate CDR3 protein sequences are folded into a single record with the most common DNA and genes. It is TCRdb's table, rather than the study itself, that gives the V and J calls and clone size. The table for this sample lists 150,000 to 200,000 distinct CDR3 sequences; approximately 95% of them were counted only once. 0.15% to 0.2% of the sample is in the top ten clones.

Peripheral blood CD8+ and CD4+ T cells from healthy donors, Susac syndrome patients and multiple sclerosis patients were profiled using high-throughput TCR beta sequencing. Multiple sclerosis controls were treatment-naive patients with stable or active relapsing-remitting disease fulfilling revised McDonald criteria. Bulk CD8+ and CD4+ T cells were purified magnetically by negative isolation, whereas CD8+ TEMRA cells were enriched by FACS. Blood was drawn into EDTA tubes, processed within 24 hours, and PBMCs were isolated by density gradient centrifugation. PBMCs intended for TCR sequencing were frozen in liquid nitrogen and were later thawed in a 37 degrees C water bath. The sorted or isolated CD4+, CD8+ and CD8+ TEMRA cells reached a purity of at least 90%. A remark on this clonotype: Its antigen is not yet known. Germline is not matched at one junction end, which may reflect a read error.

The sample consisted of CD8+ T cells from PBMCs. This TCR derives from a human donor with multiple sclerosis. The rearranged segments are TRBV7-9 and TRBJ2-7, and 7 junctional nucleotides match TRBD1. DNA sequence: TGTGCCAGCAGCTTAGACCGGGACAGCTCGCACTTC. It encodes CASSLDRDSSHF.